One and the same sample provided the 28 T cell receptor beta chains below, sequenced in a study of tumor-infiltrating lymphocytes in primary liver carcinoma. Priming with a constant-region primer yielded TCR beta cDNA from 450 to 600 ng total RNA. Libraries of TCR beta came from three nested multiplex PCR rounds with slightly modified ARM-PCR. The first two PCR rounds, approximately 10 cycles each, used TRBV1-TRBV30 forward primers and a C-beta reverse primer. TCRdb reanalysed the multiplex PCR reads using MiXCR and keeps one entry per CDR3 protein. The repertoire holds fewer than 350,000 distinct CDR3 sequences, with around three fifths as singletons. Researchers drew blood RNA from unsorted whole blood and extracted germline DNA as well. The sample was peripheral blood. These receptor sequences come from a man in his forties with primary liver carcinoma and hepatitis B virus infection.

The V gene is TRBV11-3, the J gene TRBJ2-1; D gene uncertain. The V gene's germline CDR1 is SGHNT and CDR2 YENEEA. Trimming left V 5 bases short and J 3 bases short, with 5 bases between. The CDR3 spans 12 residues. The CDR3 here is CASSRNYNEQFF. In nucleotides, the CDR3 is TGTGCCAGCAGCAGGAACTACAATGAGCAGTTCTTC.

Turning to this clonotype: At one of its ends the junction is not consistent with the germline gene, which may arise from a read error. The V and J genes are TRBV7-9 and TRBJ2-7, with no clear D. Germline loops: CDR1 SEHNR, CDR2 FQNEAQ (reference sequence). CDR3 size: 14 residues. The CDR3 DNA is TGTGCCAGCAGCTTAGATGCAGAATTCTACGAGAAGTACTTC. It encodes CASSLDAEFYEKYF.

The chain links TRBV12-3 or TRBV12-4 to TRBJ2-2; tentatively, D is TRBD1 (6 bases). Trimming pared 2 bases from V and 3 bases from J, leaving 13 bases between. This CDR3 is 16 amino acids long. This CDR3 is CASSLRQSGDTGELFF. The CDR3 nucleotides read TGTGCCAGCAGTTTAAGGCAGTCAGGGGACACCGGGGAGCTGTTTTTT.

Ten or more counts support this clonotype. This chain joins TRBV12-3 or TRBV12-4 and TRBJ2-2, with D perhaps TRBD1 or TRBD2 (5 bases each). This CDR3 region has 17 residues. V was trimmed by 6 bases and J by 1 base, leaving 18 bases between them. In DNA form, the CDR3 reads TGTGCCAGCAGGGCGAGACACGGGACCCAGAACACCGGGGAGCTGTTTTTT. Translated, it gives CASRARHGTQNTGELFF.

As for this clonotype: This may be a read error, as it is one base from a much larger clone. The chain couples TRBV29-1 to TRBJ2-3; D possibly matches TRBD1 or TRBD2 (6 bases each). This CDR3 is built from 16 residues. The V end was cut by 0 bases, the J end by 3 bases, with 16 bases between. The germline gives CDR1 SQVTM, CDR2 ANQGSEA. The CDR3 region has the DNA TGCAGCGTTGAAGATCAGACTAGGGGGTGGACAGATACGCAGTATTTT. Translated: CSVEDQTRGWTDTQYF.

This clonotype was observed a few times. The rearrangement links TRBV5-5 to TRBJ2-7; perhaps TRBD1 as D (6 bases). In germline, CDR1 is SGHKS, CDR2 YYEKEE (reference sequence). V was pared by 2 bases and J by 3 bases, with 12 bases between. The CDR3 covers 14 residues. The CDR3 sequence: CASSFYVGGYEQYF. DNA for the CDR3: TGTGCCAGCAGCTTCTATGTAGGGGGCTACGAGCAGTACTTC.

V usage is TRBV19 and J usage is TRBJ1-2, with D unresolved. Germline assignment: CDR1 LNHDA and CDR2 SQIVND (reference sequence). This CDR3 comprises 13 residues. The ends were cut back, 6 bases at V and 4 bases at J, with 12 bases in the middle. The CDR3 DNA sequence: TGTGCCAGTAGGTCCCGGGAGGGCTATGGCTACACCTTC. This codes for CASRSREGYGYTF.

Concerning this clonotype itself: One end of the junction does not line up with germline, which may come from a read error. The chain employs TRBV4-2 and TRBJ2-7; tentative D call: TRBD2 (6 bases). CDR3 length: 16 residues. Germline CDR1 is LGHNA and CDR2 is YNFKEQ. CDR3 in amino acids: CSSSQDRGSGVYEQYF. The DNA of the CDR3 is TGTTCCAGCAGCCAAGATAGGGGTTCGGGAGTGTACGAGCAGTACTTC.

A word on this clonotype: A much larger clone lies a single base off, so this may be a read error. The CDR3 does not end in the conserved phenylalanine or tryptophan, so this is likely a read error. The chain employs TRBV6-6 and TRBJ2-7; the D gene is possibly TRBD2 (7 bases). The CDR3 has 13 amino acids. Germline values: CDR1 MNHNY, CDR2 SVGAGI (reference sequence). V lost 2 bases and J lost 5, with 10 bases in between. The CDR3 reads CASSYVGGHEQYL. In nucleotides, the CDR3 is TGTGCCAGCAGTTACGTGGGGGGGCACGAGCAGTACCTC.

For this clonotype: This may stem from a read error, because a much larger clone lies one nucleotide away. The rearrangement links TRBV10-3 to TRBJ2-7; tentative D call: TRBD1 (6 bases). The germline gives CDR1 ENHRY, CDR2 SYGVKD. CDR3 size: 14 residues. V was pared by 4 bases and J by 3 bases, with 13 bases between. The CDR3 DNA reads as TGTGCCATCAGTGGACCCCGGACAGTCTACGAGCAGTACTTC. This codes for CAISGPRTVYEQYF.

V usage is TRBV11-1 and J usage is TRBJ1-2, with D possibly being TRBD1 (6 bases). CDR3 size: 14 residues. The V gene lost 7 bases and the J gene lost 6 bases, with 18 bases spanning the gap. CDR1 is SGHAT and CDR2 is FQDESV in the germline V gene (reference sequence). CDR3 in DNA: TGTGCCAGCACCCATCCGACAGGCGGAAATGGCTACACCTTC. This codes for CASTHPTGGNGYTF.

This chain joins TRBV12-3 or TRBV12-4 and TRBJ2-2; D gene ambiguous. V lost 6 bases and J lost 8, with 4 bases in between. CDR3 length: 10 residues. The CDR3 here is CASSFGELFF. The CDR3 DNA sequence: TGTGCCAGCAGCTTTGGGGAGCTGTTTTTT.

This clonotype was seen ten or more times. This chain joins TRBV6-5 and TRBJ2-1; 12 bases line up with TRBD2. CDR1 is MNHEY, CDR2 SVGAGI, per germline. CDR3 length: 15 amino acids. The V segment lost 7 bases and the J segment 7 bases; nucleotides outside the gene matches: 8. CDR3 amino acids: CASTMTSGRSNEQFF. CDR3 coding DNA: TGTGCCAGCACTATGACTAGCGGGAGATCTAATGAGCAGTTCTTC.

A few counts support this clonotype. CDR3 protein: CAWSVRHASSYEQYF. The CDR3 DNA is TGTGCCTGGAGTGTGCGGCACGCTAGCTCCTACGAGCAGTACTTC. V gene TRBV30 combines with J gene TRBJ2-7; no reliable D call. V was cut by 0 bases and J by 0 bases, with 12 bases left in between. The CDR3 runs to 15 residues. The germline gives CDR1 GTSNPN, CDR2 SVGIG (reference sequence).

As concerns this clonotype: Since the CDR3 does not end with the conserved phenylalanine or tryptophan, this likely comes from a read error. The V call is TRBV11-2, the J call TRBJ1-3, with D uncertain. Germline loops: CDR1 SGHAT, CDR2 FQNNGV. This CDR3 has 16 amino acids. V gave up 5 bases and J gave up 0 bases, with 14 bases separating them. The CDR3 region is CASSLMESLSGNTIYL. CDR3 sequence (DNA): TGTGCCAGCAGCCTTATGGAGAGTCTCTCTGGAAACACCATATATCTT.

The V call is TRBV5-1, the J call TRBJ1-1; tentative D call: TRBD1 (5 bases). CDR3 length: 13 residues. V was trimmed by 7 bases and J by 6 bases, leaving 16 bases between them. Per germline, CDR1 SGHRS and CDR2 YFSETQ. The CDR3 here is CASGAGRPAEAFF. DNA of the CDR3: TGCGCCAGCGGCGCGGGACGGCCAGCTGAAGCTTTCTTT.

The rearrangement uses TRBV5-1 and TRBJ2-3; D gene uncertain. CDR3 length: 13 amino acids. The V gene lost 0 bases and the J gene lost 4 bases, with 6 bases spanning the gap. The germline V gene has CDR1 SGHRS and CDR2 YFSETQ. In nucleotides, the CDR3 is TGCGCCAGCAGCTTGGCCATCTCAGATACGCAGTATTTT. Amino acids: CASSLAISDTQYF. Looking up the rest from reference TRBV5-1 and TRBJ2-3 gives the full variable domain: KAGVTQTPRYLIKTRGQQVTLSCSPISGHRSVSWYQQTPGQGLQFLFEYFSETQRNKGNFPGRFSGRQFSNSRSEMNVSTLELGDSALYLCASSLAISDTQYFGPGTRLTVL.

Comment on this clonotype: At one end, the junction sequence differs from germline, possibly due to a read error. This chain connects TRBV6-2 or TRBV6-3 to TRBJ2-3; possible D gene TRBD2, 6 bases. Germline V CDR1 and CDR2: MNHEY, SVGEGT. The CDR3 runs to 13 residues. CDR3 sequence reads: CAGSYVGGDTQYF. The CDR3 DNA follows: TGTGCCGGCAGTTACGTCGGGGGTGATACGCAGTATTTT.

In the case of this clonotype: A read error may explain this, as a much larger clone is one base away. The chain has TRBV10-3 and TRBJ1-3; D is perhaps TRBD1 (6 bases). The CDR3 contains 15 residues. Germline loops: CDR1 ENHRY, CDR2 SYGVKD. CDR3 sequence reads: CAISGGTRSGNTLYF. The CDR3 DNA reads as TGTGCCATCAGTGGCGGGACACGCTCTGGAAACACCTTATATTTT.

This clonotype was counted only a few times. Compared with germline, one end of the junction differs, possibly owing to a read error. CDR3 sequence reads: CASGLVYGEGTQYF. For the CDR3, the DNA is TGTGCCAGCGGCTTAGTTTACGGAGAGGGGACCCAGTACTTC. The rearrangement uses TRBV11-2 and TRBJ2-5; D is possibly TRBD2 (5 bases). The CDR3 runs 14 residues. Germline lookup yields CDR1 SGHAT and CDR2 FQNNGV.

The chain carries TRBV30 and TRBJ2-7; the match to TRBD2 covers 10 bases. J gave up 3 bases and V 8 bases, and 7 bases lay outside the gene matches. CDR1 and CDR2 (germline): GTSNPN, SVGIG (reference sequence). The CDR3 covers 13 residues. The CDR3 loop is CAGRTSGIYEQYF. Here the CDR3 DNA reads TGTGCCGGGCGGACTAGCGGAATCTACGAGCAGTACTTC.

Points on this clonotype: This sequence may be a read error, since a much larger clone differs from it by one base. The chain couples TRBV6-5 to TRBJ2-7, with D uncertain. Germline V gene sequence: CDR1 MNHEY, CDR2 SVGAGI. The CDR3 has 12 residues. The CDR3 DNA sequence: TGTACCAGCAGTCGGACGGTATACGAGCAGTACTTC. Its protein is CTSSRTVYEQYF.

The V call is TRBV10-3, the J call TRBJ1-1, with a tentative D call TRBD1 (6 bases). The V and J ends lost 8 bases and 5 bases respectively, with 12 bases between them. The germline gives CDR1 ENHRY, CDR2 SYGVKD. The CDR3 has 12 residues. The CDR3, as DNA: TGTGCCATCGGGACCCAGGGGACTGAAGCTTTCTTT. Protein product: CAIGTQGTEAFF.

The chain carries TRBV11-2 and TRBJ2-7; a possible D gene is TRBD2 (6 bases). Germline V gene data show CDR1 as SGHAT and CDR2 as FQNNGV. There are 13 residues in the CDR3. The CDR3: CASGLAGIHEQYF. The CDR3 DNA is TGTGCTAGCGGCTTAGCCGGGATCCACGAGCAGTACTTC.

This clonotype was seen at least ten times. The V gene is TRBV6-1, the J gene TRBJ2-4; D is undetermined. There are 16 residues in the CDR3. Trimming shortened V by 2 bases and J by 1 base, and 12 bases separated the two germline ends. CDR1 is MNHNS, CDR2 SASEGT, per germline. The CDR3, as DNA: TGTGCCAGCAGTGAACTAGGCCTGGGGGCCAAAAACATTCAGTACTTC. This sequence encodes CASSELGLGAKNIQYF.

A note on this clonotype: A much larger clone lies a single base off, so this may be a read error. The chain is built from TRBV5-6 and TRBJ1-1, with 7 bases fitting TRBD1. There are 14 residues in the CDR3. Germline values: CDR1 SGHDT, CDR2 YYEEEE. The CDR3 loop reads CASSFDRDYTEASF. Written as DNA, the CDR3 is TGTGCCAGCAGCTTCGACAGGGATTACACTGAAGCTTCCTTT.

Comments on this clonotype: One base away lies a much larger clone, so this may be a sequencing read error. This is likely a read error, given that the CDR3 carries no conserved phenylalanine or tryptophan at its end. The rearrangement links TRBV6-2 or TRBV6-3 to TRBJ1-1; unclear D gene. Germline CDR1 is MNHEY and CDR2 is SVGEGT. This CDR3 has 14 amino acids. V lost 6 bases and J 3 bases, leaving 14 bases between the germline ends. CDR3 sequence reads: CASSDLRTHTEAFI. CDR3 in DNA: TGTGCCAGCAGCGACCTTCGAACGCACACTGAAGCTTTCATT.

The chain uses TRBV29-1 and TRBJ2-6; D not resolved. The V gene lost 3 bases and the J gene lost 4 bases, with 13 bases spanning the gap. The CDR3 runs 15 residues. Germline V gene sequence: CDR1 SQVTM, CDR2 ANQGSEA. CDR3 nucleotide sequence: TGCAGCGTTGAGGTCGGCAGGACCGGGGCCAACGTCCTGACTTTC. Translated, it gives CSVEVGRTGANVLTF.